These 14 T cell receptor beta chains were sequenced from one sample in a study of identical twins. A single record per CDR3 protein comes from TCRdb applying MiXCR to the 5' RACE reads. The data hold around 1.7 million distinct CDR3 sequences, with roughly a third observed a single time. The sample comprised cord blood. The receptors were gathered from a newborn girl in good health.

The V and J genes are TRBV20-1 and TRBJ2-3; D remains ambiguous. Germline-derived CDR1 and CDR2 are DFQATT and SNEGSKA (reference sequence). There are 14 residues in the CDR3. The V gene lost 0 bases and the J gene lost 2 bases, with 9 bases spanning the gap. CDR3 in amino acids: CSARDDGLTDTQYF. CDR3 DNA sequence: TGCAGTGCTAGAGATGACGGGCTCACAGATACGCAGTATTTT.

This chain connects TRBV3-1 to TRBJ1-6, with D unclear. The CDR3 has 14 residues. V was cut by 1 base and J by 7 bases, with 8 bases left in between. In germline, CDR1 is LGHDT, CDR2 YNNKEL (reference sequence). CDR3 nucleotides: TGTGCCAGCAGCCAAGGCCCGGGGAATTCACCCCTCCACTTT. Translated: CASSQGPGNSPLHF.

This sequence joins TRBV7-9 and TRBJ1-1; 8 nucleotides match TRBD1. This CDR3 has 15 residues. Germline lookup yields CDR1 SEHNR and CDR2 FQNEAQ (reference sequence). V shed 0 bases and J 3 bases; nucleotides not matched to a gene: 3. CDR3 sequence: CASSLAQGADTEAFF. The DNA for the CDR3 is TGTGCCAGCAGCTTAGCCCAGGGGGCGGACACTGAAGCTTTCTTT.

The chain has TRBV13 and TRBJ1-3, with TRBD1 identical over 7 bases. Trimming removed 9 bases from V and 4 bases from J; junction bases left unmatched: 9. This CDR3 comprises 14 residues. Germline lookup yields CDR1 PRHDT and CDR2 FYEKMQ (reference sequence). The CDR3 spells CASRNRGLGNTIYF. CDR3 sequence (DNA): TGTGCCAGTAGAAACAGGGGTTTAGGAAACACCATATATTTT.

This sequence joins TRBV28 and TRBJ2-5; D not certain. V lost 2 bases, J lost 6 bases, and 13 bases lay in between. The CDR3 covers 14 residues. Germline values: CDR1 MDHEN, CDR2 SYDVKM. The CDR3 region is CASSLRTPRQTQYF. CDR3 DNA: TGTGCCAGCAGTTTACGTACCCCCCGGCAGACCCAGTACTTC.

As for this clonotype: One end of the junction is discordant with germline, which a read error may explain. The CDR3 DNA is TGCAGTACTAGACCCAACACTGAAGCTTTCTTT. Its translation: CSTRPNTEAFF. The V gene is TRBV20-1, the J gene TRBJ1-1; D is ambiguous. This CDR3 comprises 11 residues. The V gene's germline CDR1 is DFQATT and CDR2 SNEGSKA (reference sequence).

This clonotype was seen at least ten times. The chain links TRBV29-1 to TRBJ2-1; TRBD2 aligns across 11 bases. Germline V gene data show CDR1 as SQVTM and CDR2 as ANQGSEA. The length of the CDR3 is 13 residues. The J segment lost 9 bases and the V segment lost 8 bases, leaving 9 bases of the junction unmatched. The CDR3 protein is CSKTSGSPPEQFF. The CDR3, as DNA: TGCAGCAAAACTAGCGGGAGCCCTCCTGAGCAGTTCTTC.

The chain has TRBV7-2 and TRBJ2-3, with TRBD2 matching over 13 bases. The ends lost 5 bases at V and 6 bases at J; junction bases unmatched: 5. The CDR3 sequence is 15 residues long. Germline-derived CDR1 and CDR2 are SGHTA and FQGNSA. Here the CDR3 reads CASSPMGLAGDTQYF. In DNA, the CDR3 is TGTGCCAGCAGCCCCATGGGACTAGCGGGGGATACGCAGTATTTT.

The CDR3 region is CASSLLLRDRGGFTLHF. The CDR3 DNA sequence: TGTGCCAGCAGTTTGCTCCTCCGGGACAGGGGGGGGTTCACCCTCCACTTT. The chain is built from TRBV28 and TRBJ1-6; the match to TRBD1 covers 11 bases. CDR1 is MDHEN, CDR2 SYDVKM, per germline. The CDR3 runs 17 residues. V lost 3 bases and J lost 14; bases outside the gene matches: 15. Variable domain in full (rest from reference TRBV28 and TRBJ1-6): DVKVTQSSRYLVKRTGEKVFLECVQDMDHENMFWYRQDPGLGLRLIYFSYDVKMKEKGDIPEGYSVSREKKERFSLILESASTNQTSMYLCASSLLLRDRGGFTLHFGNGTRLTVT.

This clonotype was seen repeatedly, ten times or more. The gene calls are TRBV29-1 and TRBJ2-7, with a tentative D call TRBD1 (6 bases). This CDR3 contains 14 residues. V was pared by 0 bases and J by 2 bases, with 11 bases between. Germline CDR1 and CDR2: SQVTM and ANQGSEA. The CDR3 DNA reads as TGCAGCGTTGAAGAACAGGGACCTACCTACGAGCAGTACTTC. It is translated as CSVEEQGPTYEQYF.

This chain joins TRBV2 and TRBJ2-2, with 9 bases matching TRBD2. The germline V gene has CDR1 SNHLY and CDR2 FYNNEI. The CDR3 has 15 residues. V lost 8 bases and J lost 6; bases outside the gene matches: 10. Here the CDR3 reads CASGRILAGAGELFF. The CDR3, as DNA: TGTGCCAGCGGAAGAATTTTAGCGGGAGCCGGGGAGCTGTTTTTT.

This clonotype was seen only a few times. The chain is built from TRBV5-4 and TRBJ1-2; 9 bases line up with TRBD1. J was trimmed by 6 bases and V by 5 bases; bases with no gene match: 5. CDR3 length equals 13 residues. Germline CDR1 reads SGHNT; CDR2 reads YYREEE (reference sequence). This CDR3 is CASRGQGGNGYTF. The DNA of the CDR3 is TGTGCCAGCAGGGGACAGGGTGGGAATGGCTACACCTTC.

The J gene is TRBJ2-1, the V gene TRBV12-3 or TRBV12-4; D possibly matches TRBD1 or TRBD2 (5 bases each). The CDR3 runs 15 residues. The ends were cut back, 8 bases at V and 5 bases at J, with 19 bases in the middle. CDR3 DNA sequence: TGTGCCAGCTATAATGCGCCGGGACGGAACAATGAGCAGTTCTTC. Translating it yields CASYNAPGRNNEQFF.

The V gene is TRBV6-5, the J gene TRBJ2-4, with 8 nucleotides matching TRBD2. V lost 6 bases to trimming and J lost 6 bases; unmatched junction nucleotides: 4. Germline values: CDR1 MNHEY, CDR2 SVGAGI. The CDR3 length is 13 residues. The CDR3 sequence: CASRSLAVNIQYF. CDR3 DNA: TGTGCCAGCAGATCACTAGCGGTAAACATTCAGTACTTC.